This entry is about one TCR beta chain. The sample originates from a study of OX40 agonist ivuxolimab in advanced cancers. Generated by immunoSEQ multiplex PCR, the TCRdb table keeps only in-frame clones and is missing some. The sample yields tens of thousands of clones, approximately 92% seen once. With 0 bases clipped from V and 5 bases from J, the junction kept 10 bases outside the gene matches. The germline V gene has CDR1 LGHNA and CDR2 YSLEER. The CDR3 has 17 residues. The TCR comes from an adult with an advanced solid tumor such as melanoma, head and neck, liver or kidney cancer. The source was CD4+ or CD8+ T cells sorted from blood, collected in a trial of the OX40 agonist ivuxolimab. J is TRBJ1-5 and V is TRBV4-3; the match to TRBD1 covers 7 bases. CDR3 region: CASSQDLSDRADQPQHF. The CDR3 DNA is TGCGCCAGCAGCCAAGATCTGAGCGACAGGGCGGATCAGCCCCAGCATTTT.